This TCR beta chain originates from a study of T cell responses to AZD1222 COVID-19 vaccine. Using immunoSEQ multiplex PCR, the repertoire was profiled, and TCRdb retains in-frame clones only, with some absent. This table holds about 130,000 clones, less than 95% found once. General study points: The breadth and depth of Spike-specific TCRs increased once two AZD1222 doses had been given. Among vaccine-associated CD4 TCRs, coverage spanned spike, with dominance at 160-218 and 743-854. Samples come after the peak T cell response, not at day 14. Recipients of AZD1222 seropositive at baseline numbered only five or six.

With 1 base removed from V and 1 base from J, the gap between germline ends came to 14 bases. Germline CDR1 and CDR2: GTSNPN and SVGIG (reference sequence). The CDR3 sequence is 16 residues long. Of note for this clone: Its specificity is unknown.

This clonotype originated in an adult in good health. The gene calls are TRBV30 and TRBJ1-3, with D maybe TRBD1 (5 bases). Material: peripheral blood, obtained on day 0 of MenACWY control vaccination. As DNA, the CDR3 is TGTGCCTGGAGTGGAGGTGACAGACCATCTGGAAACACCATATATTTT. Translation gives CAWSGGDRPSGNTIYF. Together with reference TRBV30 and TRBJ1-3, the CDR3 gives the full variable domain: SQTIHQWPATLVQPVGSPLSLECTVEGTSNPNLYWYRQAAGRGLQLLFYSVGIGQISSEVPQNLSASRPQDRQFILSSKKLLLSDSGFYLCAWSGGDRPSGNTIYFGEGSWLTVV.